The 10 T cell receptor beta chains below were found in one sample sequenced in a study of OX40 agonist ivuxolimab in advanced cancers. Data came from immunoSEQ multiplex PCR; TCRdb stores just in-frame clones and leaves some out. The table includes about 73,000 clones, roughly 90% detected once. The material sequenced was CD4+ or CD8+ T cells sorted from blood, taken in a trial of the OX40 agonist ivuxolimab. The receptors come from an adult with an advanced solid tumor such as melanoma, head and neck, liver or kidney cancer.

This sequence joins TRBV15 and TRBJ2-1; D gene ambiguous. CDR1 and CDR2 from the germline V gene are LNHNV and YYDKDF (reference sequence). The V end was cut by 5 bases, the J end by 0 bases, with 20 bases between. The CDR3 contains 18 residues. The CDR3 DNA is TGTGCCACCAGCCGCAATCTACCCGCCACAAGCTCCTACAATGAGCAGTTCTTC. It codes for CATSRNLPATSSYNEQFF.

V gene TRBV4-2 combines with J gene TRBJ2-3; D is perhaps TRBD1 or TRBD2 (5 bases each). Trimming cost V 1 base and J 6 bases, with 11 bases left between them. Germline CDR1 is LGHNA and CDR2 is YNFKEQ. This CDR3 is 14 amino acids long. The CDR3 sequence: CASSQGVEGDTQYF. CDR3 in DNA: TGTGCCAGCAGCCAAGGCGTCGAGGGGGATACGCAGTATTTT.

The V gene is TRBV9, the J gene TRBJ2-2; TRBD1 or TRBD2 may be the D gene (5 bases each). Germline assignment: CDR1 SGDLS and CDR2 YYNGEE. The CDR3 length is 16 residues. Trimming cost V 5 bases and J 2 bases, with 16 bases left between them. The CDR3 DNA sequence: TGTGCCAGCAGGGGGCCCGGGGCAGAAAACACCGGGGAGCTGTTTTTT. It specifies CASRGPGAENTGELFF. Full variable domain (remainder filled in from reference TRBV9 and TRBJ2-2): DSGVTQTPKHLITATGQRVTLRCSPRSGDLSVYWYQQSLDQGLQFLIQYYNGEERAKGNILERFSAQQFPDLHSELNLSSLELGDSALYFCASRGPGAENTGELFFGEGSRLTVL.

The V gene is TRBV7-3, the J gene TRBJ1-4, with a possible D match to TRBD1 (6 bases). CDR1 is SGHTA, CDR2 FQGTGA, per germline. The CDR3 sequence is 18 residues long. V lost 3 bases to trimming and J lost 1 base, with 18 bases between them. The CDR3 coding sequence is TGTGCCAGCAGCTTCGACGCCCAGGGGTTGGGAACTAATGAAAAACTGTTTTTT. This encodes CASSFDAQGLGTNEKLFF.

This chain connects TRBV6-4 to TRBJ2-2, with TRBD2 identical over 7 bases. The ends lost 7 bases at V and 3 bases at J; junction bases unmatched: 8. The CDR3 is 15 amino acids. The germline gives CDR1 MRHNA, CDR2 SNTAGT. CDR3 residues: CASKPSGGDTGELFF. For the CDR3, the DNA is TGTGCCAGCAAACCCTCGGGAGGAGACACCGGGGAGCTGTTTTTT.

The chain recombines TRBV7-3 with TRBJ1-1; 12 nucleotides align to TRBD1. The CDR3 is made up of 16 amino acids. Unmatched junction bases numbered 6, after V lost 5 bases and J lost 2 bases. CDR1 SGHTA and CDR2 FQGTGA come from the germline V gene. The DNA for the CDR3 is TGTGCCAGCAGCCTGTGGGACAGGGGGCTAAACACTGAAGCTTTCTTT. Translation gives CASSLWDRGLNTEAFF.

The chain couples TRBV29-1 to TRBJ1-1, with 11 bases aligning to TRBD1. Per the germline V gene, CDR1 is SQVTM and CDR2 is ANQGSEA. Trimming cost V 7 bases and J 5 bases; bases outside gene matches: 15. The CDR3 runs 16 residues. The CDR3 bases are TGCAGCGGCAGGGGGACAGGGGGGGACATTTGGACTGAAGCTTTCTTT. It is translated as CSGRGTGGDIWTEAFF.

The V gene is TRBV7-9, the J gene TRBJ1-1, with 9 positions matching TRBD1. Per germline, CDR1 SEHNR and CDR2 FQNEAQ (reference sequence). The CDR3 extends over 14 amino acids. The junction had 3 bases not matched to a gene; V was cut back by 5 bases and J by 2 bases. This CDR3 reads CASSPTGGNTEAFF. The CDR3 nucleotides are TGTGCCAGCAGCCCGACAGGGGGAAACACTGAAGCTTTCTTT.

This rearrangement joins TRBV9 to TRBJ1-2; 7 positions match TRBD1. Per the germline V gene, CDR1 is SGDLS and CDR2 is YYNGEE. After removal of 3 bases from V and 4 bases from J, the junction contained 6 bases not matched to a gene. The CDR3 has 14 residues. The chain's CDR3 is CASSAGQVVYGYTF. DNA for the CDR3: TGTGCCAGCAGCGCCGGACAGGTGGTCTATGGCTACACCTTC.

This rearrangement joins TRBV19 to TRBJ2-7; weak D call: TRBD1 (6 bases). The V end lost 4 bases, the J end lost 0 bases, and 10 bases lay between the germline ends. The CDR3 length is 14 residues. CDR1 and CDR2 from the germline V gene are LNHDA and SQIVND (reference sequence). As DNA, the CDR3 is TGTGCCAGTAGTACGGGACATGGCTCCTACGAGCAGTACTTC. The encoded protein is CASSTGHGSYEQYF. The whole variable domain, remainder taken from reference TRBV19 and TRBJ2-7, is DGGITQSPKYLFRKEGQNVTLSCEQNLNHDAMYWYRQDPGQGLRLIYYSQIVNDFQKGDIAEGYSVSREKKESFPLTVTSAQKNPTAFYLCASSTGHGSYEQYFGPGTRLTVT.